Listed below are T cell receptor beta chains from one sample, sequenced in a study of T cell changes during pregnancy in multiple sclerosis. TCRdb keeps only in-frame clones here, not all; method: immunoSEQ multiplex PCR. The sample comprises tens of thousands of clones, approximately 94% of which are singletons, and less than 0.65% rests with the top ten. The specimen comprised CD4+ T cells from peripheral blood mononuclear cells, sampled in the second trimester of pregnancy. Receptors originate from a female donor with multiple sclerosis, enrolled in a pregnancy study. CDR3s include the opening cysteine and the closing phenylalanine or tryptophan. A D gene is named only where the DNA matches it firmly. A row's size may be missing; if present it is once, few, many or a size class.

V gene	D gene	J gene	CDR3 length	clone size	CDR3 DNA	CDR3 protein
TRBV9	.	TRBJ2-5	12	once	TGTGCCAGCAGCGTAGCTTCGGAGACCCAGTACTTC	CASSVASETQYF
TRBV5-4	.	TRBJ1-2	14	.	TGTGCCAGCAGCTTGGCGGGCAGGGCCTATGGCTACACCTTC	CASSLAGRAYGYTF
TRBV9	TRBD2	TRBJ2-3	13	.	TGTGCCAGCAGCGCTAGCGGGGGGTCCACGCAGTATTTT	CASSASGGSTQYF
TRBV27	.	TRBJ2-7	16	.	TGTGCCAGCAGTTTATCCCAGGTAAAGACGGCCTACGAGCAGTACTTC	CASSLSQVKTAYEQYF
TRBV4-1	TRBD1	TRBJ1-1	14	.	TGCGCCAGCAGCCCCGCGACAGGGCCCACTGAAGCTTTCTTT	CASSPATGPTEAFF
TRBV5-1	TRBD2	TRBJ2-2	16	.	TGCGCCAGCAGCTCGCTAGCGGGGGGGAACACCGGGGAGCTGTTTTTT	CASSSLAGGNTGELFF
TRBV19	TRBD2	TRBJ2-3	14	.	TGTGCCAGTAGGGCAACTAGCGGCACAGATACGCAGTATTTT	CASRATSGTDTQYF
TRBV9	.	TRBJ1-4	14	.	TGTGCCAGCAGCGTAGGGAGTTTTAATGAAAAACTGTTTTTT	CASSVGSFNEKLFF
TRBV2	TRBD2	TRBJ2-3	16	.	TGTGCCAGCAGTCCCCGGACTAGTGGAGTCACAGATACGCAGTATTTT	CASSPRTSGVTDTQYF
TRBV25-1	.	TRBJ1-1	13	.	TGTGCCAGCATAGACAGAGTGAACACTGAAGCTTTCTTT	CASIDRVNTEAFF
TRBV4-2	TRBD2	TRBJ2-5	17	.	TGTGCCAGCAGCCAAGAACCGGTAGTAGCGGGGGTAGAGACCCAGTACTTC	CASSQEPVVAGVETQYF
TRBV5-1	.	TRBJ2-5	16	.	TGCGCCAGCAGCTTGTCGCGGGGCGAAGGGGCAGAGACCCAGTACTTC	CASSLSRGEGAETQYF
TRBV9	.	TRBJ2-7	14	.	TGTGCCAGCAGCGGAAAGTGGGGCACTTACGAGCAGTACTTC	CASSGKWGTYEQYF
TRBV6-6	.	TRBJ2-5	14	.	TGTGCCAGCAGTTGGGTGGGCGCGGGAGAGACCCAGTACTTC	CASSWVGAGETQYF
TRBV27	.	TRBJ1-6	17	once	TGTGCCAGCAGTTTATTCCGCCCGACAGCGGGAAATTCACCCCTCCACTTT	CASSLFRPTAGNSPLHF
TRBV4-3	TRBD1	TRBJ2-1	13	.	TGCGCCAGCAGCCAAGAAGTGGGACAGTCGCAGTTCTTC	CASSQEVGQSQFF
TRBV7-2	.	TRBJ1-5	17	.	TGTGCCAGCAGCTTATCGACCACTACAGGGTCAAGAAGTGCCCAGCATTTT	CASSLSTTTGSRSAQHF
TRBV7-9	TRBD2	TRBJ2-3	15	.	TGTGCCAGCAGCCCAACTAGCGGGGGCACAGATACGCAGTATTTT	CASSPTSGGTDTQYF
TRBV7-2	.	TRBJ1-1	11	once	TGTGCCAGCAGCGCGGAGCTCGAAGCTTTCTTT	CASSAELEAFF